The entry that follows covers one T cell receptor beta chain sequence. The entry originates in a study of control samples from healthy donors and cancer patients. Germline CDR1 reads LGHDT; CDR2 reads YNNKEL (reference sequence). The CDR3 sequence is 14 residues long. V lost 2 bases, J lost 4 bases, and 11 bases lay in between. Data came from immunoSEQ multiplex PCR; TCRdb stores just in-frame clones and leaves some out. The sample contains around 200,000 clones, around 93% of which appear only once. The V gene is TRBV3-1 (or the pseudogene TRBV3-2), the J gene TRBJ1-2; D may be TRBD1 (5 bases). This sequence was found in a man in his late teens or twenties in good health. Sequenced material: blood. The chain's CDR3 is CASSQLDSTYGYTF. The CDR3 nucleotides are TGTGCCAGCAGCCAACTCGACAGCACCTATGGCTACACCTTC.